The source of this T cell receptor beta chain is a study of blood T cell repertoires in COVID-19. Study-level background: Specimens from acute and convalescent COVID-19 originated in the United States, Italy and Spain.

The germline V and J ends were trimmed by 4 bases and 7 bases, with 17 bases remaining between them. CDR3 size: 15 residues. Germline CDR1 and CDR2: KGHSH and LQKENI. Some clones are missing from TCRdb's copy, which holds only in-frame ones; the method was immunoSEQ multiplex PCR. This table has more than 85,000 clones, roughly nine tenths appearing once. The sequence derives from a human donor in a cohort sampled during active COVID-19. The sequenced material came from peripheral blood. The chain couples TRBV18 to TRBJ2-1; D might be TRBD2 (6 bases). DNA of the CDR3: TGTGCCAGCTCACTTACACTGCAACGGGGGAATGAGCAGTTCTTC. Amino acids: CASSLTLQRGNEQFF.